Only one count was recorded for the clone carrying this T cell receptor beta chain. Its specificity is not known. These data belong to a study of a mutant IDH1 vaccine in newly diagnosed glioma. Overall study context: Standard pretreatment was either radiotherapy, temozolomide, or, for most, radiochemotherapy with temozolomide. Visits V12 and V13 fell at weeks 35 and 47, respectively.

This CDR3 has 14 amino acids. Trimming removed 4 bases from V and 7 bases from J, with 16 bases in between. In germline, CDR1 is GTSNPN, CDR2 SVGIG (reference sequence). Noted time point: week 47, end of study. Each vaccine dose was 300 ug of mutant IDH1 20-mer peptide, with topical imiquimod. Patients had eight vaccinations, in weeks 1, 3, 5, 7, 11, 15, 19 and 23. Data came from immunoSEQ multiplex PCR; TCRdb stores just in-frame clones and leaves some out. The sample shows some 35,000 clones, roughly four fifths of them seen only once. This material consisted of PBMCs, taken from a glioma patient whose treatment included an IDH1 peptide vaccine. The chain uses TRBV30 and TRBJ2-2, with D perhaps matching TRBD2 (6 bases). This clonotype was obtained from a man aged 35 to 55 with glioma. DNA of the CDR3: TGTGCCTGGACCCAGAGCGGGCTTGGCGGGGAGCTGTTTTTT. Amino acids: CAWTQSGLGGELFF.